These 28 T cell receptor beta chains share one sample of origin, sequenced in a study of blood T cell repertoires in COVID-19. Method: immunoSEQ multiplex PCR; TCRdb's copy keeps in-frame clones and lacks some. The sample consists of over 150,000 clones, roughly 80% of them appearing once. The sequenced sample was peripheral blood. These receptors originate from a human donor in a cohort sampled during active COVID-19.

The table lists this clone with a few counts. The chain recombines TRBV14 with TRBJ2-1; TRBD1 matches at 8 bases. The CDR3 covers 12 residues. The V gene end was trimmed by 5 bases and the J gene end by 15 bases; junction bases not matched to a gene: 9. The germline CDR1 and CDR2 sequences are SGHDN and FVKESK. The CDR3 loop is CASSYQGAYLFF. The DNA of the CDR3 is TGTGCCAGCAGCTACCAGGGGGCTTACCTGTTCTTC.

The chain carries TRBV6-1 and TRBJ1-5; D is ambiguous. Germline V gene lookup returns CDR1 MNHNS and CDR2 SASEGT. Trimming cost V 4 bases and J 0 bases, with 16 bases left between them. The CDR3 is 17 amino acids. CDR3 bases: TGTGCCAGCAGTGCGTCGGGCGGAGGATATAGCAATCAGCCCCAGCATTTT. It specifies CASSASGGGYSNQPQHF.

The CDR3 DNA follows: TGCGCCAGCAGACGCCTAAACCAGGGGAACACTGAAGCTTTCTTT. Protein sequence: CASRRLNQGNTEAFF. The chain uses TRBV23-1 and TRBJ1-1, with D tentatively TRBD1 (5 bases). TRBV23-1 is recorded as an ORF, its role being uncertain. V lost 6 bases to trimming and J lost 1 base, with 15 bases between them. CDR3 size: 15 residues.

J is TRBJ2-7 and V is TRBV7-8; 10 nucleotides align to TRBD1. The V and J ends lost 5 bases and 5 bases, in that order; junction bases with no gene match: 6. Looked up from germline, CDR1 is SGHVS and CDR2 is FQNEAQ. The CDR3 is made up of 14 amino acids. DNA of the CDR3: TGTGCCAGCAGCACTCCCGGGACAGGGGACGAGCAGTACTTC. Translated, it gives CASSTPGTGDEQYF.

This clone was found a few times. The DNA for the CDR3 is TGTGCCAGCAGCAAGGGACGGGTCGGGAGTGGCGGGGAGCTGTTTTTT. Amino acids: CASSKGRVGSGGELFF. The chain links TRBV9 to TRBJ2-2, with D maybe TRBD2 (6 bases). The CDR3 covers 16 residues. Germline-derived CDR1 and CDR2 are SGDLS and YYNGEE. The V and J ends lost 4 bases and 7 bases respectively, with 20 bases between them.

The gene calls are TRBV11-2 and TRBJ2-7; D unresolved. The germline V and J ends were trimmed by 5 bases and 2 bases, with 13 bases remaining between them. The germline V gene encodes CDR1 SGHAT and CDR2 FQNNGV. The CDR3 runs 14 residues. The CDR3 loop reads CASSPRVLTYEQYF. The CDR3 DNA reads as TGTGCCAGCAGCCCCCGGGTCCTAACCTACGAGCAGTACTTC.

This chain links TRBV21-1 with TRBJ2-3; TRBD2 is the table's D call and was not checked against the DNA. TRBV21-1 is assigned pseudogene status. CDR3 length: 17 residues. The CDR3 reads CASSKRRENRVTDTQYF. The CDR3 coding sequence is TGTGCCAGCAGCAAACGTCGGGAAAACCGGGTCACAGATACGCAGTATTTT.

The V call is TRBV5-1, the J call TRBJ1-5; weak D call: TRBD1 (6 bases). CDR1 and CDR2 (germline): SGHRS, YFSETQ. This CDR3 contains 15 residues. Trimming cost V 0 bases and J 0 bases, with 7 bases left between them. The CDR3: CASSLGTASNQPQHF. For the CDR3, the DNA is TGCGCCAGCAGCTTGGGGACAGCTAGCAATCAGCCCCAGCATTTT.

In its sample, this clone was seen once. The V and J genes are TRBV6-6 and TRBJ2-1; TRBD2 matches at 7 bases. V lost 11 bases and J lost 4; bases outside the gene matches: 8. The CDR3 sequence is 13 residues long. Germline CDR1 is MNHNY and CDR2 is SVGAGI (reference sequence). The DNA of the CDR3 is TGTGCCGTCAGCGGGGAAAATTACAATGAGCAGTTCTTC. Protein product: CAVSGENYNEQFF.

The genes are TRBV4-1 and TRBJ1-4, with 8 bases aligning to TRBD1. V lost 3 bases and J lost 8; bases outside the gene matches: 11. CDR1 is MGHRA and CDR2 is YSYEKL in the germline V gene. The CDR3 has 16 amino acids. CDR3 region: CASSHAPGGASEKLFF. The CDR3 nucleotides read TGCGCCAGCAGCCACGCTCCAGGGGGCGCCTCGGAAAAACTGTTTTTT.

The J gene is TRBJ2-2, the V gene TRBV19; D might be TRBD2 (7 bases). This CDR3 has 15 amino acids. Trimming removed 5 bases at V and 6 bases at J, with 16 bases between. CDR1 LNHDA and CDR2 SQIVND come from the germline V gene (reference sequence). The CDR3 here is CASSFQRGASGELFF. For the CDR3, the DNA is TGTGCCAGTAGTTTCCAACGGGGGGCGTCCGGGGAGCTGTTTTTT.

This chain links TRBV5-8 with TRBJ2-3; 11 bases line up with TRBD2. The germline V gene encodes CDR1 SGHTS and CDR2 YDEGEE. CDR3 length: 16 residues. Trimming cost V 3 bases and J 4 bases; bases outside gene matches: 7. The CDR3 sequence is CASSSRGTSGPDTQYF. For the CDR3, the DNA is TGTGCCAGCAGCTCCCGAGGGACTAGCGGCCCAGATACGCAGTATTTT.

The chain combines TRBV29-1 with TRBJ1-5, with D maybe TRBD1 (5 bases). Trimming removed 7 bases at V and 9 bases at J, with 16 bases between. Per germline, CDR1 SQVTM and CDR2 ANQGSEA. CDR3 length equals 12 residues. CDR3 DNA: TGCAGCGCATCGGGGGGGGAAGGGCCCCAGCATTTT. Translation: CSASGGEGPQHF.

This sequence joins TRBV5-1 and TRBJ1-1, with D unresolved. V was trimmed by 0 bases and J by 5 bases, leaving 20 bases between them. The CDR3 sequence is 17 residues long. CDR1 is SGHRS and CDR2 is YFSETQ in the germline V gene. CDR3 region: CASSLVSLGVDNTEAFF. CDR3 DNA: TGCGCCAGCAGCTTGGTTTCTTTGGGAGTTGACAATACTGAAGCTTTCTTT.

This clone has only a few counts. This rearrangement joins TRBV5-1 to TRBJ1-1; TRBD1 agrees at 9 bases. Germline V gives CDR1 SGHRS, CDR2 YFSETQ. The ends lost 5 bases at V and 1 base at J; junction bases unmatched: 6. This CDR3 is 15 amino acids long. This CDR3 is CASRFSGQGNTEAFF. In DNA form, the CDR3 reads TGCGCCAGCAGGTTTTCGGGACAGGGGAACACTGAAGCTTTCTTT.

The chain combines TRBV3-1 (or the pseudogene TRBV3-2) with TRBJ2-5; 10 nucleotides agree with TRBD2. The trim removed 3 bases at V and 3 bases at J, leaving 7 bases unmatched. Germline V lookup: CDR1 LGHDT, CDR2 YNNKEL (reference sequence). The CDR3 spans 16 residues. The CDR3 sequence is CASSQAGAGGKETQYF. The DNA of the CDR3 is TGTGCCAGCAGCCAGGCGGGAGCGGGGGGGAAAGAGACCCAGTACTTC.

The chain links TRBV7-9 to TRBJ2-1, with TRBD2 matching over 9 bases. The CDR3 is made up of 15 amino acids. CDR1 SEHNR and CDR2 FQNEAQ come from the germline V gene (reference sequence). The V and J ends lost 3 bases and 4 bases, in that order; junction bases with no gene match: 4. The CDR3 here is CASSFSGGGYNEQFF. The DNA for the CDR3 is TGTGCCAGCAGCTTTAGCGGGGGAGGGTACAATGAGCAGTTCTTC.

J is TRBJ2-7 and V is TRBV9; TRBD1 might be the D (6 bases). V was shortened by 4 bases and J by 1 base, with 15 bases between the two germline ends. There are 15 residues in the CDR3. Germline values: CDR1 SGDLS, CDR2 YYNGEE. The DNA for the CDR3 is TGTGCCAGCAGCCCCCAGGGTAGGGGGTCCTACGAGCAGTACTTC. This sequence encodes CASSPQGRGSYEQYF.

V usage is TRBV27 and J usage is TRBJ1-2; no firm D call. The CDR3 spans 15 residues. The germline V and J ends were trimmed by 3 bases and 0 bases, with 11 bases remaining between them. CDR1 is MNHEY and CDR2 is SMNVEV in the germline V gene (reference sequence). The CDR3 region has the DNA TGTGCCAGCAGTTTGGGTAGCAATACTAACTATGGCTACACCTTC. This gives the protein CASSLGSNTNYGYTF.

The chain has TRBV7-3 and TRBJ2-3; TRBD1 agrees at 8 bases. The CDR3 is made up of 16 amino acids. Trimming cost V 5 bases and J 2 bases; bases outside gene matches: 9. The germline CDR1 and CDR2 sequences are SGHTA and FQGTGA. CDR3 nucleotide sequence: TGTGCCAGCAGCCCCCAACCGGGACAGGACACAGATACGCAGTATTTT. This gives the protein CASSPQPGQDTDTQYF.

The chain links TRBV3-1 (or the pseudogene TRBV3-2) to TRBJ2-7; D not certain. Trimming stripped 0 bases from V and 6 bases from J, with 15 bases between. The CDR3 covers 15 residues. Looked up from germline, CDR1 is LGHDT and CDR2 is YNNKEL (reference sequence). The CDR3: CASSQDFRPYVEQYF. The CDR3 region has the DNA TGTGCCAGCAGCCAAGATTTCAGGCCCTACGTCGAGCAGTACTTC.

The chain couples TRBV15 to TRBJ1-5; 7 nucleotides line up with TRBD1. V trimming: 1 base; J trimming: 2 bases; junction bases outside the gene matches: 11. Germline V lookup: CDR1 LNHNV, CDR2 YYDKDF (reference sequence). The CDR3 consists of 18 residues. CDR3 nucleotides: TGTGCCACCAGCAGAGCAGCAACAGGGGTAGGTGGCAATCAGCCCCAGCATTTT. Its protein is CATSRAATGVGGNQPQHF.

The rearrangement links TRBV5-4 to TRBJ1-4; 7 bases map to TRBD1. CDR1 and CDR2 (germline): SGHNT, YYREEE (reference sequence). The CDR3 spans 14 residues. The V and J ends lost 7 bases and 7 bases, in that order; junction bases with no gene match: 10. CDR3 residues: CASGSGTDFEKLFF. CDR3 bases: TGTGCCAGCGGGTCGGGGACAGACTTTGAAAAACTGTTTTTT. Full variable domain (remainder filled in from reference TRBV5-4 and TRBJ1-4): ETGVTQSPTHLIKTRGQQVTLRCSSQSGHNTVSWYQQALGQGPQFIFQYYREEENGRGNFPPRFSGLQFPNYSSELNVNALELDDSALYLCASGSGTDFEKLFFGSGTQLSVL.

This chain uses TRBV5-4 with TRBJ2-3, with 7 positions matching TRBD2. The CDR3 totals 14 residues. V lost 9 bases, J lost 2 bases, and 9 bases stayed unmatched. CDR1 is SGHNT and CDR2 is YYREEE in the germline V gene (reference sequence). The CDR3 DNA follows: TGTGCCACCGGGGGGAAGAGACTCACAGATACGCAGTATTTT. Translating gives CATGGKRLTDTQYF.

The rearrangement uses TRBV14 and TRBJ2-7; 8 bases align to TRBD1. The germline V gene has CDR1 SGHDN and CDR2 FVKESK. V was pared by 4 bases and J by 6 bases, with 5 bases of the junction left unmatched. The CDR3 is made up of 13 amino acids. The CDR3 loop is CASSPAGGGEQYF. The CDR3, as DNA: TGTGCCAGCAGCCCGGCAGGGGGCGGCGAGCAGTACTTC.

This chain uses TRBV3-1 (or the pseudogene TRBV3-2) with TRBJ1-2, with unresolved D. Trimming removed 1 base at V and 4 bases at J, with 10 bases between. Germline V gene data show CDR1 as LGHDT and CDR2 as YNNKEL (reference sequence). The length of the CDR3 is 14 residues. In DNA, the CDR3 is TGTGCCAGCAGCCAAGGATCGGGTACCTATGGCTACACCTTC. Its translation is CASSQGSGTYGYTF.

V is TRBV19 and J is TRBJ1-2; possible D gene TRBD1, 6 bases. CDR1 is LNHDA, CDR2 SQIVND, per germline (reference sequence). Trimming shortened V by 7 bases and J by 2 bases, and 14 bases separated the two germline ends. The CDR3 loop spans 14 amino acids. The CDR3 DNA reads TGTGCCAGTATAGGGCCAGGGGTAAACTATGGCTACACCTTC. Its translation: CASIGPGVNYGYTF.

This clone was seen just once. V usage is TRBV19 and J usage is TRBJ1-4; no reliable D call. The CDR3 extends over 15 amino acids. CDR1 and CDR2 from the germline V gene are LNHDA and SQIVND (reference sequence). The V end lost 5 bases, the J end lost 5 bases, and 15 bases lay between the germline ends. The CDR3 nucleotides read TGTGCCAGTAGTCCCGACGGGGTCCTGAATGAAAAACTGTTTTTT. This codes for CASSPDGVLNEKLFF. The full variable domain, its missing parts supplied by reference TRBV19 and TRBJ1-4, is DGGITQSPKYLFRKEGQNVTLSCEQNLNHDAMYWYRQDPGQGLRLIYYSQIVNDFQKGDIAEGYSVSREKKESFPLTVTSAQKNPTAFYLCASSPDGVLNEKLFFGSGTQLSVL.